This T cell receptor (beta chain) was obtained from a study of cytomegalovirus exposure and HLA in healthy donors. The CDR3 covers 14 residues. CDR1 SGHRS and CDR2 YFSETQ come from the germline V gene. V dropped 8 bases and J dropped 4 bases, with 18 bases sitting between them. In the PCR, 60 Vbeta and 13 Jbeta primers were used. Assay used: immunoSEQ multiplex PCR; TCRdb lists only in-frame clones, some missing. The repertoire holds approximately 240,000 clones, around 89% seen once, with about 1% in the top ten. As for this clone: Its matching antigen is unknown.

Findings of the study overall: Productive rates of about 87% or about 30% were seen for most TCR beta V segments in an earlier analysis. An apparent linkage of common viral pathogens to several of the most significant clusters emerged in a later analysis. Evidence from a later analysis indicated that most CMV-associated TCR beta chains looked HLA-restricted.

This sequence was found in a young woman in good health and CMV-seronegative. The chain is built from TRBV5-1 and TRBJ2-5, with a possible D match to TRBD2 (6 bases). The sequenced sample was PBMCs. The CDR3 coding sequence is TGCGCCAGTGGATCGGGAGAGAAGAGAGAGACCCAGTACTTC. Its translation is CASGSGEKRETQYF.